The entry below describes one T cell receptor (beta chain). Its cognate antigen is unknown. A second about 6 to 12 cycle PCR used barcoded and J-beta primers. TCRdb called the 5' RACE reads again in MiXCR, with one record for every CDR3 protein. Among around 1,600,000 distinct CDR3 sequences listed, less than 45% were seen once. The record originates from a study of blood T cells in healthy people across ages. The study, taken as a whole, reports: Since the PBMCs were unsorted, naive and antigen-experienced cells could not be conclusively compared.

The length of the CDR3 is 15 residues. V lost 5 bases and J 4 bases, leaving 16 bases between the germline ends. Germline CDR1 reads SGHAT; CDR2 reads FQNNGV. V usage is TRBV11-2 and J usage is TRBJ2-3; perhaps TRBD2 as D (6 bases). The specimen was blood. This clonotype originated in a woman between 18 and 30 years old in good health. CDR3 nucleotides: TGTGCCAGCAGCCCAGGGTGGAGGGGTCCAGATACGCAGTATTTT. Translated, it gives CASSPGWRGPDTQYF. The full variable domain, completed using reference TRBV11-2 and TRBJ2-3, is EAGVAQSPRYKIIEKRQSVAFWCNPISGHATLYWYQQILGQGPKLLIQFQNNGVVDDSQLPKDRFSAERLKGVDSTLKIQPAKLEDSAVYLCASSPGWRGPDTQYFGPGTRLTVL.